These T cell receptor beta chains were read from a single sample in a study of Ad26.COV2.S vaccination and SARS-CoV-2 variants. Some clones are missing from TCRdb's copy, which holds only in-frame ones; the method was immunoSEQ multiplex PCR. The table includes 300,000 to 400,000 clones, about 91% detected once. The sample was peripheral blood, taken after recovery from COVID-19. All receptors come from a human donor who had recovered from COVID-19. The CDR3 runs from the conserved cysteine through the conserved F or W. The D gene is left open where the match is weak. Some rows have no size entry. The others give once, few or many, or a class for an expanded clone.

size,V,J,D,CDR3,DNA
NA,TRBV12-3/TRBV12-4,TRBJ1-2,NA,CASTIGGNYGYTF,TGTGCCAGCACCATCGGAGGTAACTATGGCTACACCTTC
NA,TRBV13,TRBJ2-3,TRBD1,CASTGQVDGNTQYF,TGTGCCAGCACGGGACAGGTCGACGGTAATACGCAGTATTTT
NA,TRBV12-5,TRBJ2-7,NA,CASGLVSGSHEQYF,TGTGCTAGTGGTTTGGTATCGGGCAGCCACGAGCAGTACTTC
NA,TRBV6-5,TRBJ1-5,NA,CASSPDRYSNQPQHF,TGTGCCAGCAGTCCCGACAGATATAGCAATCAGCCCCAGCATTTT
NA,TRBV18,TRBJ2-3,NA,CASSPELGGSDTQYF,TGTGCCAGCTCACCAGAGTTAGGGGGTTCAGATACGCAGTATTTT
NA,TRBV10-1,TRBJ1-1,NA,CASSEGGGTEAFF,TGCGCCAGCAGTGAGGGAGGGGGCACTGAAGCTTTCTTT
NA,TRBV19,TRBJ1-5,NA,CASSLWTELGDQPQHF,TGTGCCAGTAGTCTCTGGACAGAGTTGGGAGATCAGCCCCAGCATTTT
NA,TRBV7-9,TRBJ1-3,NA,CASSSRSRASPSGNTIYF,TGTGCCAGCAGCTCCCGGTCAAGGGCTTCACCCTCTGGAAACACCATATATTTT
NA,TRBV11-2,TRBJ2-6,NA,CASSSDGGANVLTF,TGTGCCAGCAGCTCGGATGGAGGGGCCAACGTCCTGACTTTC
NA,TRBV6-5,TRBJ1-3,TRBD1,CASSPQGVAGNTIYF,TGTGCCAGCAGTCCACAGGGGGTTGCTGGAAACACCATATATTTT
NA,TRBV6-5,TRBJ1-4,NA,CASSLSVFSFEKLFF,TGTGCCAGCAGTTTATCAGTCTTCTCGTTCGAAAAACTGTTTTTT
once,TRBV11-2,TRBJ2-1,TRBD1,CASSLGVDRGYNEQFF,TGTGCCAGCAGCTTAGGGGTAGACAGGGGTTACAATGAGCAGTTCTTC
NA,TRBV7-2,TRBJ2-7,NA,CASSLGGRTYEQYF,TGTGCCAGCAGCTTAGGAGGCAGGACCTACGAGCAGTACTTC
NA,TRBV7-8,TRBJ2-2,TRBD1,CASSVGTGTGELFF,TGTGCCAGCAGCGTAGGGACAGGCACCGGGGAGCTGTTTTTT
NA,TRBV7-8,TRBJ1-2,TRBD1,CASSLVRQGNIGYTF,TGTGCCAGCAGCTTAGTACGACAGGGGAATATCGGCTACACCTTC
NA,TRBV6-5,TRBJ1-1,NA,CASSYLRGYEAFF,TGTGCCAGCAGTTACCTCAGGGGATATGAAGCTTTCTTT
NA,TRBV5-1,TRBJ2-5,NA,CASSEGRGRGQETQYF,TGCGCCAGCTCGGAGGGCAGGGGAAGAGGGCAAGAGACCCAGTACTTC
NA,TRBV6-5,TRBJ2-2,TRBD2,CASTAGGGELFF,TGTGCCAGCACGGCGGGGGGAGGGGAGCTGTTTTTT
NA,TRBV24-1,TRBJ2-1,NA,CATSDGGLLDEQFF,TGTGCCACCAGTGATGGGGGACTTCTCGATGAGCAGTTCTTC
NA,TRBV6-1,TRBJ2-7,TRBD1,CASSEADRGYEQYF,TGTGCCAGCAGTGAAGCAGACAGGGGCTACGAGCAGTACTTC
NA,TRBV3-1/TRBV3-2,TRBJ1-3,NA,CASSTRHVSSGNTIYF,TGTGCCAGCAGCACCCGACACGTTTCCTCTGGAAACACCATATATTTT
NA,TRBV7-2,TRBJ2-7,NA,CASRSQGIYEQYF,TGTGCCAGCAGGTCCCAGGGAATCTACGAGCAGTACTTC
NA,TRBV7-9,TRBJ1-2,NA,CASSLEELTYGYTF,TGTGCCAGCAGCTTAGAGGAGTTAACATATGGCTACACCTTC
NA,TRBV11-2,TRBJ2-5,NA,CASSLGSSRETQYF,TGTGCCAGCAGCTTAGGATCTAGCCGGGAGACCCAGTACTTC
once,TRBV7-6,TRBJ2-3,NA,CASSPQSPGAYTDTQYF,TGTGCCAGCAGCCCGCAATCCCCCGGGGCCTACACAGATACGCAGTATTTT
NA,TRBV5-1,TRBJ2-5,NA,CASTLTGGGTQYF,TGCGCCAGCACCTTAACCGGGGGTGGGACCCAGTACTTC
NA,TRBV6-2/TRBV6-3,TRBJ1-6,TRBD1,CASSPRDRAGGSPLHF,TGTGCCAGCAGCCCCCGGGACAGGGCCGGGGGGTCACCCCTCCACTTT
NA,TRBV4-3,TRBJ1-2,NA,CASSQVYDSHYGYTF,TGCGCCAGCAGCCAAGTGTATGACAGCCACTATGGCTACACCTTC
NA,TRBV27,TRBJ1-4,TRBD1,CASSSHTGVGKLFF,TGTGCCAGCAGTTCACATACAGGGGTCGGAAAACTGTTTTTT
NA,TRBV6-5,TRBJ1-2,NA,CASSYVNYGYTF,TGTGCCAGCAGTTATGTTAACTATGGCTACACCTTC
NA,TRBV5-1,TRBJ1-1,TRBD1,CASSPGTATAEAFF,TGCGCCAGCAGCCCCGGGACAGCCACCGCTGAAGCTTTCTTT
NA,TRBV24-1,TRBJ1-1,NA,CATSDSGAPTEAFF,TGTGCCACCAGTGATTCTGGGGCCCCAACTGAAGCTTTCTTT
NA,TRBV2,TRBJ2-7,NA,CASEIAGFAYEQYF,TGTGCCAGCGAAATTGCAGGCTTCGCCTACGAGCAGTACTTC
NA,TRBV7-9,TRBJ1-1,NA,CASRIGPNTEAFF,TGTGCCAGCAGAATTGGACCGAACACTGAAGCTTTCTTT
NA,TRBV2,TRBJ2-5,NA,CASSEVQETQYF,TGTGCCAGCAGCGAGGTCCAAGAGACCCAGTACTTC
few,TRBV10-1,TRBJ1-6,NA,CASSLDGNSPLHF,TGCGCCAGCAGTTTAGACGGGAATTCACCCCTCCACTTT
NA,TRBV11-3,TRBJ2-1,NA,CASSLRGTALEQFF,TGTGCCAGCAGCCTACGGGGGACGGCTCTTGAGCAGTTCTTC
NA,TRBV12-3/TRBV12-4,TRBJ1-2,NA,CASRPPRGGYTF,TGTGCCAGCAGACCGCCGCGGGGGGGCTACACCTTC
NA,TRBV7-2,TRBJ1-6,NA,CASSFSTLGAGGSPLHF,TGTGCCAGCAGCTTCTCGACCCTTGGGGCAGGAGGGTCACCCCTCCACTTT
NA,TRBV24-1,TRBJ1-1,NA,CAPTASMNMNTEAFF,TGTGCCCCCACCGCGTCGATGAACATGAACACTGAAGCTTTCTTT
NA,TRBV10-3,TRBJ1-2,NA,CASKQDTNHGYTF,TGTGCCTCAAAACAGGACACAAACCATGGCTACACCTTC
NA,TRBV29-1,TRBJ1-2,NA,CSVGGNGYTF,TGCAGCGTTGGAGGGAATGGCTACACCTTC
NA,TRBV6-5,TRBJ1-1,TRBD1,CASSRTGAGDTEAFF,TGTGCCAGCAGCCGGACAGGGGCGGGGGACACTGAAGCTTTCTTT
NA,TRBV12-3/TRBV12-4,TRBJ1-2,NA,CASRATEFYGYTF,TGTGCCAGCAGGGCGACCGAATTCTATGGCTACACCTTC
NA,TRBV4-1,TRBJ2-7,NA,CASSQDVEGEVNEQYF,TGCGCCAGCAGCCAAGATGTCGAAGGGGAGGTCAACGAGCAGTACTTC
NA,TRBV5-1,TRBJ1-2,NA,CASSSLDRRSNYGYTF,TGCGCCAGCAGCTCCCTTGACAGGCGTTCTAACTATGGCTACACCTTC
NA,TRBV6-4,TRBJ2-3,NA,CASSDRGLSDTQYF,TGTGCCAGCAGTGACAGGGGGTTGTCAGATACGCAGTATTTT
NA,TRBV9,TRBJ1-1,NA,CASSVVGGPEAFF,TGTGCCAGCAGCGTAGTAGGGGGGCCGGAAGCTTTCTTT
NA,TRBV5-1,TRBJ1-6,NA,CASSGERVGSYNSPLHF,TGCGCCAGCAGCGGAGAGAGGGTGGGTTCCTATAATTCACCCCTCCACTTT
NA,TRBV7-6,TRBJ2-3,NA,CASSLGGTLRDTQYF,TGTGCCAGCAGCTTAGGCGGGACTCTCCGAGATACGCAGTATTTT
NA,TRBV27,TRBJ2-7,TRBD2,CASRSGGTYEQYF,TGTGCCAGCAGATCGGGGGGGACCTACGAGCAGTACTTC
NA,TRBV5-1,TRBJ2-7,TRBD1,CASSLAGQGWEQYF,TGCGCCAGCAGCTTGGCAGGACAGGGGTGGGAGCAGTACTTC
NA,TRBV19,TRBJ1-2,NA,CASSINRSPYGYTF,TGTGCCAGTAGTATAAACAGATCCCCCTATGGCTACACCTTC
NA,TRBV15,TRBJ2-3,NA,CATSREVAGWTDTQYF,TGTGCCACCAGCAGAGAGGTCGCGGGGTGGACAGATACGCAGTATTTT